This passage covers 2 T cell receptor beta chains from one sample sequenced in a study of cytomegalovirus exposure and HLA in healthy donors. The PCR made use of 60 Vbeta and 13 Jbeta primers. Assay: immunoSEQ multiplex PCR; the TCRdb copy retains only in-frame clones and omits some. This sample's clone table lists about 130,000 clones. Sequenced input: PBMCs. All receptors come from a man between 18 and 29 years old in good health and CMV-seronegative.

Here the CDR3 reads CASSLARGQGYGYTF. The CDR3 DNA follows: TGTGCCAGCAGTTTAGCCAGGGGGCAAGGCTATGGCTACACCTTC. The chain carries TRBV27 and TRBJ1-2; 8 nucleotides match TRBD1. CDR1 is MNHEY, CDR2 SMNVEV, per germline (reference sequence). The CDR3 consists of 15 residues. Trimming took 2 bases from V and 4 from J; bases not matched to a gene: 6.

The rearrangement joins TRBV28 to TRBJ2-2; D is unclear. V shed 2 bases and J shed 6 bases, with 7 bases lying between them. The germline gives CDR1 MDHEN, CDR2 SYDVKM. The CDR3 runs to 13 residues. DNA of the CDR3: TGTGCCAGCAGTTTAAGAGGCCCCGGGGAGCTGTTTTTT. Amino acids: CASSLRGPGELFF.